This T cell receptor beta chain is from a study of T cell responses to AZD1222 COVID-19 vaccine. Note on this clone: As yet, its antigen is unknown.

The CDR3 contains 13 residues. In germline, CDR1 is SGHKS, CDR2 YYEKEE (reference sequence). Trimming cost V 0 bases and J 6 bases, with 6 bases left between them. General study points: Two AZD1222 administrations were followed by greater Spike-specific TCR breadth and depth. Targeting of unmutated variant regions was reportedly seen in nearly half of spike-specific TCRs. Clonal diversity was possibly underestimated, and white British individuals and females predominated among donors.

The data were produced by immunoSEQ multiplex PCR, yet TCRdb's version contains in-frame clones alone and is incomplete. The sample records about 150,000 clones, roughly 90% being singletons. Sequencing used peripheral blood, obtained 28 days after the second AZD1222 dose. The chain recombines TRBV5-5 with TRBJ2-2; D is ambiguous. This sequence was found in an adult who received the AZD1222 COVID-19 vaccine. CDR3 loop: CASSLVQAGELFF. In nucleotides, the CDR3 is TGTGCCAGCAGCTTGGTGCAGGCCGGGGAGCTGTTTTTT.